These 16 T cell receptor beta chains share one sample of origin, sequenced in a study of blood T cell repertoires in COVID-19 (dated by TCRdb to about 2020). The library was produced with the immunoSEQ multiplex PCR assay. Here the immuneACCESS table is served through TCRdb, limited to in-frame sequences with V and J called. Missing clones are a known gap in these copies; in checked studies unresolved V genes cover under half, and the rest lacks a known reason. The sample contains roughly 320,000 clones, almost 85% of them found a single time. Clones ranked in the top ten supply about 7% of the sample. The sequencing input was peripheral blood. Receptor source: a human donor in a cohort sampled during active COVID-19.

The chain uses TRBV5-4 and TRBJ1-4; 7 bases map to TRBD1. The CDR3 is 13 amino acids. Germline CDR1 reads SGHNT; CDR2 reads YYREEE (reference sequence). V dropped 0 bases and J dropped 8; count of bases not matched to a gene: 1. This chain's CDR3 is CASSLDRGEKLFF. The CDR3 region has the DNA TGTGCCAGCAGCTTGGACAGGGGAGAAAAACTGTTTTTT.

The CDR3 nucleotides are TGTGCCAGCAGCCTACCGGGACAGGGCATGGATACGCAGTATTTT. Its translation is CASSLPGQGMDTQYF. The chain links TRBV3-1 (or the pseudogene TRBV3-2) to TRBJ2-3; 9 bases match TRBD1. Germline V lookup: CDR1 LGHDT, CDR2 YNNKEL (reference sequence). The CDR3 has 15 residues. V was clipped by 4 bases and J by 6 bases; unmatched bases: 8.

The genes are TRBV24-1 and TRBJ1-5; TRBD1 agrees at 8 bases. Germline loops: CDR1 KGHDR, CDR2 SFDVKD. CDR3 size: 17 residues. V gave up 3 bases and J gave up 6 bases; unmatched junction bases: 12. The CDR3 protein is CATSDSGTGPPGQPQHF. The DNA for the CDR3 is TGTGCCACCAGTGATAGTGGGACAGGCCCCCCGGGTCAGCCCCAGCATTTT.

J is TRBJ1-5 and V is TRBV10-3, with unresolved D. The CDR3 is 17 amino acids. Trimming shortened V by 0 bases and J by 0 bases, and 12 bases separated the two germline ends. Germline lookup yields CDR1 ENHRY and CDR2 SYGVKD. The CDR3 bases are TGTGCCATCAGTGAGTCTGCGACTGACCATAGCAATCAGCCCCAGCATTTT. Translation gives CAISESATDHSNQPQHF.

The chain combines TRBV19 with TRBJ2-7, with 11 bases identical to TRBD1. In germline, CDR1 is LNHDA, CDR2 SQIVND (reference sequence). The CDR3 runs 14 residues. Germline trimming cut 6 bases from V and 12 bases from J; bases unmatched to any gene: 13. The DNA of the CDR3 is TGTGCCAGTAGGCCTCCGGGACAGGGGGGGGATCTGTACTTC. Protein: CASRPPGQGGDLYF.

The chain recombines TRBV3-1 (or the pseudogene TRBV3-2) with TRBJ2-1; 12 bases agree with TRBD2. Unmatched junction bases numbered 2, after V lost 6 bases and J lost 5 bases. CDR1 is LGHDT and CDR2 is YNNKEL in the germline V gene (reference sequence). The CDR3 runs 14 residues. Here the CDR3 DNA reads TGTGCCAGCAGACGACTAGCGGGGGACAATGAGCAGTTCTTC. It codes for CASRRLAGDNEQFF.

V is TRBV25-1 and J is TRBJ2-3; TRBD2 matches at 7 bases. The CDR3 runs to 12 residues. Trimming took 4 bases from V and 5 from J; bases not matched to a gene: 0. The germline CDR1 and CDR2 sequences are MGHDK and SYGVNS. The CDR3 reads CASSGGGDTQYF. CDR3 nucleotides: TGTGCCAGCAGTGGGGGGGGAGATACGCAGTATTTT.

The J gene is TRBJ1-5, the V gene TRBV6-1, with TRBD1 as a possible D gene (6 bases). Trimming shortened V by 0 bases and J by 6 bases, and 12 bases separated the two germline ends. The germline V gene encodes CDR1 MNHNS and CDR2 SASEGT. The CDR3 covers 15 residues. CDR3 in amino acids: CASSEAGAGVQPQHF. CDR3 DNA sequence: TGTGCCAGCAGTGAAGCGGGTGCAGGGGTTCAGCCCCAGCATTTT.

The V call is TRBV10-3, the J call TRBJ2-7; D possibly corresponds to TRBD1 (6 bases). The CDR3 loop spans 18 amino acids. Trimming removed 5 bases at V and 4 bases at J, with 27 bases between. Germline CDR1 and CDR2: ENHRY and SYGVKD. CDR3 loop: CAISSVPWTAPYLYEQYF. The CDR3 DNA reads as TGTGCCATCAGTTCCGTACCGTGGACAGCACCATACCTTTACGAGCAGTACTTC.

The J gene is TRBJ2-7, the V gene TRBV13; the match to TRBD1 covers 7 bases. The CDR3 loop spans 13 amino acids. Germline loops: CDR1 PRHDT, CDR2 FYEKMQ (reference sequence). Trimming removed 3 bases from V and 7 bases from J; junction bases left unmatched: 6. CDR3 loop: CASSFRQGREQYF. Here the CDR3 DNA reads TGTGCCAGCAGCTTCCGACAGGGAAGGGAGCAGTACTTC.

The chain recombines TRBV5-1 with TRBJ1-2, with TRBD1 matching 7 bases. CDR1 is SGHRS and CDR2 is YFSETQ in the germline V gene. V lost 2 bases and J lost 7; bases outside the gene matches: 5. The CDR3 is made up of 13 amino acids. The CDR3 protein is CASSLGGDFGYTF. The CDR3 DNA reads TGCGCCAGCAGCTTAGGGGGCGACTTTGGCTACACCTTC.

This clone has only a few counts. The rearrangement joins TRBV7-9 to TRBJ1-1; D remains ambiguous. Germline V gene lookup returns CDR1 SEHNR and CDR2 FQNEAQ (reference sequence). This CDR3 contains 13 residues. Trimming stripped 3 bases from V and 2 bases from J, with 7 bases between. CDR3 sequence (DNA): TGTGCCAGCAGCTTCCCCTCCAACACTGAAGCTTTCTTT. As protein: CASSFPSNTEAFF. The complete variable domain, with remaining parts taken from reference TRBV7-9 and TRBJ1-1, reads DTGVSQNPRHKITKRGQNVTFRCDPISEHNRLYWYRQTLGQGPEFLTYFQNEAQLEKSRLLSDRFSAERPKGSFSTLEIQRTEQGDSAMYLCASSFPSNTEAFFGQGTRLTVV.

The chain employs TRBV2 and TRBJ1-1; TRBD1 aligns across 7 bases. Germline loops: CDR1 SNHLY, CDR2 FYNNEI. The CDR3 sequence is 14 residues long. V shed 4 bases, J shed 5 bases, and the junction held 7 bases outside the gene matches. DNA of the CDR3: TGTGCCAGCAGTGTAAGGGGGCAATGGACTGAAGCTTTCTTT. It translates to CASSVRGQWTEAFF.

The chain has TRBV9 and TRBJ2-2; TRBD2 might be the D (5 bases). Germline V CDR1 and CDR2: SGDLS, YYNGEE. The CDR3 totals 17 residues. V was cut by 2 bases and J by 4 bases, with 18 bases left in between. The CDR3: CASSVPSQIAGTGELFF. CDR3 coding DNA: TGTGCCAGCAGCGTCCCTAGCCAGATTGCGGGCACCGGGGAGCTGTTTTTT. Full variable domain (outside the CDR3, taken from reference TRBV9 and TRBJ2-2): DSGVTQTPKHLITATGQRVTLRCSPRSGDLSVYWYQQSLDQGLQFLIQYYNGEERAKGNILERFSAQQFPDLHSELNLSSLELGDSALYFCASSVPSQIAGTGELFFGEGSRLTVL.

This clone has only one observation. This chain joins TRBV7-3 and TRBJ2-7, with D possibly matching TRBD1 (6 bases). Deletions cut 2 bases from V and 3 bases from J, with 11 bases between. Germline lookup yields CDR1 SGHTA and CDR2 FQGTGA. CDR3 length equals 14 residues. CDR3 bases: TGTGCCAGCAGCTTACAGGGGCCTTACTACGAGCAGTACTTC. It specifies CASSLQGPYYEQYF.

The rearrangement links TRBV7-9 to TRBJ2-3; 8 bases map to TRBD2. Germline CDR1 is SEHNR and CDR2 is FQNEAQ (reference sequence). The trim removed 6 bases at V and 1 base at J, leaving 6 bases unmatched. CDR3 size: 15 residues. The CDR3 nucleotides read TGTGCCAGCAGACGAAGCGGGGGCCGCACAGATACGCAGTATTTT. Translation: CASRRSGGRTDTQYF.